This is a list of T cell receptor beta chains from one sample in a study of shared clonotypes between healthy human individuals. Profiling relied on immunoSEQ multiplex PCR, and the TCRdb table lists in-frame clones only, not all of them. The repertoire consists of around 2.5 million clones, with over 85% occurring once and the leading ten covering 0.35% to 0.45%. Sequencing input: naive CD4+ T cells from PBMCs. The receptor set was obtained from a young man in good health. Some clones in this sample may be carry-over from other donors' samples. The conserved cysteine and the conserved F or W are not part of the CDR3 here. The order of the fields is V gene, CDR3 length, J gene, CDR3 protein.

TRBV5-1	11	TRBJ1-1	ASSLSGHTEAF
TRBV5-1	14	TRBJ2-7	ASSFGLAGGYDEQY
TRBV6-1	13	TRBJ1-4	ASSKTGVTNEKLF
TRBV18	11	TRBJ2-3	ASSPTAADTQY
TRBV5-1	12	TRBJ2-7	ASSSGLGGYEQY
TRBV6-6	12	TRBJ1-5	ASSLATPNQPQH
TRBV5-1	13	TRBJ2-3	ASSTGPTQADTQY
TRBV28	12	TRBJ1-5	ASSLGTYNQPQH
TRBV2	12	TRBJ2-7	ASSGTTGAGEQY
TRBV27	10	TRBJ1-1	ASSPEGRKAF
TRBV13	10	TRBJ2-4	ASSGRENIQY
TRBV2	13	TRBJ1-6	ASSEGGAHNSPLH
TRBV5-8	11	TRBJ1-1	ASQDRVNTEAF
TRBV6-6	12	TRBJ1-4	ASSSQATNEKLF
TRBV5-4	14	TRBJ2-7	ASSWGASGSLYEQY
TRBV29-1	11	TRBJ1-4	SVVGIPNEKLF
TRBV5-4	14	TRBJ2-7	ASSPTGGLSSYEQY
TRBV28	14	TRBJ2-5	ASSPEREGLVETQY
TRBV6-5	12	TRBJ1-3	ASIGTITGNTIY
TRBV2	13	TRBJ1-3	ASSPDSYSGNTIY
TRBV25-1	16	TRBJ2-3	ASSEYTGGRDNTDTQY
TRBV30	13	TRBJ2-5	AWTPGQGAGETQY
TRBV27	16	TRBJ2-7	ASSLRSSVAGAPHEQY
TRBV18	12	TRBJ2-1	ASSPPSRFNEQF
TRBV19	11	TRBJ2-2	ASSRRGAGELF
TRBV28	13	TRBJ2-3	ASSFDRGWGDTQY
TRBV7-9	14	TRBJ2-5	ASSPMTSGSRETQY
TRBV7-2	13	TRBJ1-1	ASSIHFRGNTEAF
TRBV7-2	11	TRBJ2-1	ASSSARLGAQF
TRBV27	12	TRBJ2-7	ASSAPGLSYEQY
TRBV2	10	TRBJ1-1	ASSRETGEAF
TRBV28	12	TRBJ1-2	ASSFRDRVGGYT
TRBV5-5	12	TRBJ2-1	ASSLTSSHNEQF
TRBV4-1	12	TRBJ2-7	ASSQGPVAYEQY
TRBV5-4	14	TRBJ2-1	ASSTRLAGAYGEQF